The clone carrying this TCR beta chain was found a few times. Antigen: not known. The assay was run at deep level. The material for each subset, its genomic DNA, was split evenly across several immunoSEQ plates. Sequencing used immunoSEQ multiplex PCR; TCRdb keeps in-frame clones, though not all of them. Counted here are roughly 700,000 clones, around 67% occurring once; the ten biggest clones make up about 1.7%. This sample was taken from a study of shared clonotypes between healthy human individuals. Trimming removed 0 bases from V and 4 bases from J; junction bases left unmatched: 7. Germline values: CDR1 GTSNPN, CDR2 SVGIG (reference sequence). The CDR3 runs to 16 residues. Overall study results and limits: Clonotypes not shared had lower generation probabilities than those common to all four donors. Only blood samples were collected, and tissue repertoires likely differ.

The chain carries TRBV30 and TRBJ2-3; TRBD1 matches at 10 bases. The sequence was collected from a woman younger than 45 in good health. The specimen was memory CD4+ T cells sorted from blood. Sample subset: CD45RA-negative fraction. The chain's CDR3 is CAWSVLVGQGADTQYF. CDR3 DNA sequence: TGTGCCTGGAGTGTATTAGTTGGACAGGGGGCAGATACGCAGTATTTT.